These T cell receptor beta chains were read from a single sample in a study of T-cell reconstitution after alpha-beta-depleted transplantation in children. TCRdb reprocessed the PCR reads via MiXCR and lists one record per CDR3 protein. This table holds approximately 80,000 distinct CDR3 sequences, around an eighth found once. The sample here was PBMCs, mostly from graft donor cells, taken 180 days after TCRalphabeta/CD19-depleted stem cell transplant. The receptors originated from a male patient aged 2 to 9 who had a stem cell transplant for acute lymphoblastic leukemia, so the T cells may come from the graft donor. Each CDR3 is given without its conserved first and last residue. The order of the fields is J gene, V gene, CDR3 protein.

TRBJ2-7	TRBV5-1	ASSGQGTYEQY
TRBJ2-5	TRBV4-3	ASSQEIRRGVETQY
TRBJ2-3	TRBV2	ASNRDLTDTQY
TRBJ2-5	TRBV5-6	ASSLLQGVETQY
TRBJ1-2	TRBV6-6	AILRVFYGYT
TRBJ1-2	TRBV20-1	SGGEGMGYYGYT
TRBJ2-7	TRBV5-1	ASSLRDREASGSYEQY
TRBJ2-1	TRBV7-2	ASSLGWGGYNEQF
TRBJ2-3	TRBV20-1	SASGRPSTDTQY
TRBJ2-5	TRBV28	ASRTGGRETQY
TRBJ1-6	TRBV12-3/TRBV12-4	ASSLRQTGYNSPLH
TRBJ1-1	TRBV12-5	ASGLGGKGTEAF
TRBJ2-3	TRBV4-3	ASSQEGLADTQY
TRBJ2-2	TRBV19	ASSTNTGELF
TRBJ2-1	TRBV20-1	SASLAGRAYNEQF
TRBJ2-1	TRBV29-1	SLGAGATYNEQF
TRBJ2-7	TRBV5-1	ASSLKNNYEQY
TRBJ1-2	TRBV11-2	ASSFTGVGANYGYT
TRBJ1-1	TRBV20-1	SAPPRGKAEAF
TRBJ1-2	TRBV5-6	ASSLVGNSGYT
TRBJ1-1	TRBV5-1	ASRSLGEGRTEAF
TRBJ2-7	TRBV7-6	ASSYRGQGGTPYEQY
TRBJ2-1	TRBV3-1	ASSQVGRGRDNEQF
TRBJ2-7	TRBV20-1	SVRMGYEQY
TRBJ1-5	TRBV5-1	ASSETGGNQPQH
TRBJ1-1	TRBV5-1	ASSLGEGAF
TRBJ2-3	TRBV7-9	ASSFPERESTDTQY
TRBJ2-5	TRBV5-1	ASRQEETQY
TRBJ2-7	TRBV20-1	SARTGTGWGYEQY
TRBJ2-7	TRBV5-1	ASSFVTSGRGHEQY
TRBJ1-6	TRBV28	ASRGQGYSPLH
TRBJ1-2	TRBV5-1	ASSLLGDYGYT
TRBJ1-1	TRBV20-1	SARGQGPEAF
TRBJ2-7	TRBV20-1	SARDGGQGFHEQY
TRBJ2-3	TRBV9	ASSEEQGASTDTQY
TRBJ2-3	TRBV3-1	ASSLLGPDTQY
TRBJ2-5	TRBV27	ASRAGGKGETQY
TRBJ2-5	TRBV18	ASSNWSERETQY